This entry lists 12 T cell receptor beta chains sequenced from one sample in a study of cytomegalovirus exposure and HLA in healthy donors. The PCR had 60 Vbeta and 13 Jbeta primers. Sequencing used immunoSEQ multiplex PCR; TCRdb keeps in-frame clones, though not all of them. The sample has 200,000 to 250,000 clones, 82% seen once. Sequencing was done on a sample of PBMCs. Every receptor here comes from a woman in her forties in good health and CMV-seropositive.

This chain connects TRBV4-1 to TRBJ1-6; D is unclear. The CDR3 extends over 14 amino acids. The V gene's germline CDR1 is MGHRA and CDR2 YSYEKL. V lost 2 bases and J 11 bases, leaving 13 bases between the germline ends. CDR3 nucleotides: TGCGCCAGCAGCCAATTGACCGTGGGAGCACCCCTCCACTTT. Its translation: CASSQLTVGAPLHF.

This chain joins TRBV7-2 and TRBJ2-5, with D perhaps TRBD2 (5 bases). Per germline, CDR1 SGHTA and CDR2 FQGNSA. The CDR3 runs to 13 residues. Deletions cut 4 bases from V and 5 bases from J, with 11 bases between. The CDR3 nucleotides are TGTGCCAGCAGCTCCCGGACTGTGGAGACCCAGTACTTC. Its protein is CASSSRTVETQYF.

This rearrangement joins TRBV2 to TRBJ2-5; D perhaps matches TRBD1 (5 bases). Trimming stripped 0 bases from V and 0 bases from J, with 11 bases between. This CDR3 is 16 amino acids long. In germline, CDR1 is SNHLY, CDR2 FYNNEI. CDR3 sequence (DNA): TGTGCCAGCAGTGAAGCGTGGGGCGGTTACCAAGAGACCCAGTACTTC. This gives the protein CASSEAWGGYQETQYF.

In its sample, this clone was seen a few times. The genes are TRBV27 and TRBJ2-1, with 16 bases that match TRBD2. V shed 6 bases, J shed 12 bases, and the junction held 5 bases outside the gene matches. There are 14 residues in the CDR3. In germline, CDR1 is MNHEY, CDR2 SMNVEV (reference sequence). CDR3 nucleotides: TGTGCCAGCAGGGGACTAGCGGGGGGGCCCGGGCAGTTCTTC. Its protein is CASRGLAGGPGQFF.

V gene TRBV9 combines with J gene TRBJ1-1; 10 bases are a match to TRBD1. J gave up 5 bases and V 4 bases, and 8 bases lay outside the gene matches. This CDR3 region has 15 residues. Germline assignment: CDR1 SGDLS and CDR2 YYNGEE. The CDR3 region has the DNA TGTGCCAGCAGCACGGACAGGGGGGGGAGGACTGAAGCTTTCTTT. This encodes CASSTDRGGRTEAFF.

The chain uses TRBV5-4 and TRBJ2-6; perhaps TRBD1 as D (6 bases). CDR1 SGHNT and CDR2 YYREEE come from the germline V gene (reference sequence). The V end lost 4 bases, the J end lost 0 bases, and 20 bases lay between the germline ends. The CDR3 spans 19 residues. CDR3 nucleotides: TGTGCCAGCAGCCCCCCAGGACAGCAATTAAACTCTGGGGCCAACGTCCTGACTTTC. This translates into CASSPPGQQLNSGANVLTF. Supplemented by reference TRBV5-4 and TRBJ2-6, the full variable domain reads ETGVTQSPTHLIKTRGQQVTLRCSSQSGHNTVSWYQQALGQGPQFIFQYYREEENGRGNFPPRFSGLQFPNYSSELNVNALELDDSALYLCASSPPGQQLNSGANVLTFGAGSRLTVL.

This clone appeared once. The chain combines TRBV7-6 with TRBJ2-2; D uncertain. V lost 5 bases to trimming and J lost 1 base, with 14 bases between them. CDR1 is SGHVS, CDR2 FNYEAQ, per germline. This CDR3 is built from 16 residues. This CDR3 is CASSLMSLMNTGELFF. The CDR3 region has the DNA TGTGCCAGCAGCCTAATGTCCCTCATGAACACCGGGGAGCTGTTTTTT.

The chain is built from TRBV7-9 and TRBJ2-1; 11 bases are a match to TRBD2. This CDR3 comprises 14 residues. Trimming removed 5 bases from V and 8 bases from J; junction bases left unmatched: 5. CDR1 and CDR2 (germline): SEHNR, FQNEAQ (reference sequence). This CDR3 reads CASSHGLAGHEQFF. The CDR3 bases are TGTGCCAGCAGCCACGGACTAGCGGGTCATGAGCAGTTCTTC.

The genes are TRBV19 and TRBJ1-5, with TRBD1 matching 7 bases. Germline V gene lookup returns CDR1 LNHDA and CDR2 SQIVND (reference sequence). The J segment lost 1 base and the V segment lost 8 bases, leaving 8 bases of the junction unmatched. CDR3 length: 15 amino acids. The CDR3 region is CASETKQGSNQPQHF. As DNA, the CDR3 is TGTGCCAGTGAAACTAAACAGGGGAGCAATCAGCCCCAGCATTTT.

The CDR3 here is CASSAGTSGNYEQYF. The CDR3 region has the DNA TGTGCCAGCAGCGCGGGGACTAGCGGCAACTACGAGCAGTACTTC. This chain links TRBV9 with TRBJ2-7; the match to TRBD2 covers 11 bases. The CDR3 has 15 residues. CDR1 and CDR2 (germline): SGDLS, YYNGEE. Unmatched junction bases numbered 5, after V lost 3 bases and J lost 3 bases.

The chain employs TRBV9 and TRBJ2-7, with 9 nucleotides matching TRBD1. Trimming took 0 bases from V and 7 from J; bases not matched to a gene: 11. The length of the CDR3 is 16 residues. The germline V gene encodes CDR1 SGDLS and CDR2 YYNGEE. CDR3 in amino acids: CASSVAPPDRGGEQYF. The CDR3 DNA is TGTGCCAGCAGCGTAGCCCCTCCGGACAGGGGAGGAGAGCAGTACTTC. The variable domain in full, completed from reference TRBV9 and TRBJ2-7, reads DSGVTQTPKHLITATGQRVTLRCSPRSGDLSVYWYQQSLDQGLQFLIQYYNGEERAKGNILERFSAQQFPDLHSELNLSSLELGDSALYFCASSVAPPDRGGEQYFGPGTRLTVT.

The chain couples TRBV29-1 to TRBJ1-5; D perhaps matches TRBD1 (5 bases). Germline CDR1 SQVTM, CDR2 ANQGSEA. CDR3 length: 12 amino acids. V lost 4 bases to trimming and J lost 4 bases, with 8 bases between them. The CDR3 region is CSVAAGNQPQHF. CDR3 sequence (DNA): TGCAGCGTTGCGGCAGGGAATCAGCCCCAGCATTTT.